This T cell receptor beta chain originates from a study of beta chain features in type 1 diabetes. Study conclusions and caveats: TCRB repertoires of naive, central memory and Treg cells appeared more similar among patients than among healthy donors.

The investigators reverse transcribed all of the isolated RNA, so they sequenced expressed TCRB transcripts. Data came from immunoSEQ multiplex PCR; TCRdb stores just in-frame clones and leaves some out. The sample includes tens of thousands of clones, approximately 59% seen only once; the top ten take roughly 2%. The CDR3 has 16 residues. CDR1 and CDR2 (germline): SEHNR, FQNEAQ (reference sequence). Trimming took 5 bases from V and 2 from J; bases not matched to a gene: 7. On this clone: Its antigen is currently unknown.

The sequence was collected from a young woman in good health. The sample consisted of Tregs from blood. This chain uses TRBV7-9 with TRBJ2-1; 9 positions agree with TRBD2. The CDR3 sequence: CASSRSIAGAYNEQFF. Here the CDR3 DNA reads TGTGCCAGCAGCAGATCTATAGCGGGGGCCTACAATGAGCAGTTCTTC.